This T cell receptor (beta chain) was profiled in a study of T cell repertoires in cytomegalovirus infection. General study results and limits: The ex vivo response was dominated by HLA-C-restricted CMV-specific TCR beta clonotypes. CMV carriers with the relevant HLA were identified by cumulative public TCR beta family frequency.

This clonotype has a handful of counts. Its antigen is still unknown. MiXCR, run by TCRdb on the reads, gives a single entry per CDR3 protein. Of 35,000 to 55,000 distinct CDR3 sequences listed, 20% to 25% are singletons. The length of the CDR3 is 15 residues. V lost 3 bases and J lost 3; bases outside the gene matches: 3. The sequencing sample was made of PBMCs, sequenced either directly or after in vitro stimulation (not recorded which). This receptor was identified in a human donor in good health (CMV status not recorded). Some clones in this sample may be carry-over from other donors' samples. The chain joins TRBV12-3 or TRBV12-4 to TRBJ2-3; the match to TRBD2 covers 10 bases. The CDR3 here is CASSFWTSGTDTQYF. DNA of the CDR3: TGTGCCAGCAGTTTTTGGACTAGCGGAACAGATACGCAGTATTTT.